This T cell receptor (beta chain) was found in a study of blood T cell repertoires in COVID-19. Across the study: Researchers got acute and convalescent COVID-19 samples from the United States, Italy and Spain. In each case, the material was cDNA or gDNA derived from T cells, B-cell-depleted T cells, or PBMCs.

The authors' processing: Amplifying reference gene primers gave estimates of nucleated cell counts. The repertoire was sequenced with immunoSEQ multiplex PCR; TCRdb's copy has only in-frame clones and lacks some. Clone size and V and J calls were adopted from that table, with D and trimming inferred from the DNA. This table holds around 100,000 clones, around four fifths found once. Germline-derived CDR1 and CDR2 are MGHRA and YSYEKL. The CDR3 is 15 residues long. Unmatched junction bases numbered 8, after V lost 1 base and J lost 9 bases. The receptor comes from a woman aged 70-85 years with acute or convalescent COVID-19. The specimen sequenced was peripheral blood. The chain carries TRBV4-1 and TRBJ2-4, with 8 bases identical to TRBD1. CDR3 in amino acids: CASSQVTGERGIQYF. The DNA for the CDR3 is TGCGCCAGCAGCCAAGTGACAGGGGAGAGGGGCATTCAGTACTTC.